This T cell receptor beta chain was sequenced for a study of T cells in localized non-small cell lung cancer. This clone was detected a few times. Its antigen is currently unknown. It is unclear where the CDR3 begins or ends on the DNA, so no DNA is shown, and the CDR3 is as TCRdb lists it. The CDR3 spans 14 amino acids, including both terminal residues. Germline CDR1 SSHAT, CDR2 FNYEAQ (reference sequence). Data came from immunoSEQ multiplex PCR; TCRdb stores just in-frame clones and leaves some out. The sample holds under 3,000 clones, about 30% seen once. Study-wide results and caveats: Highest T cell clonality was seen in uninvolved adjacent lung, surpassing that measured in tumor. The tumor had only one region sequenced, so heterogeneity remains possible.

Atypia-free adjacent lung came from at least 2 cm beyond the tumor margin. This clonotype was sampled from a man between 40 and 75 years old with stage I lung adenocarcinoma. The chain employs TRBV7-7 and TRBJ2-1; no check of the table's D call, TRBD1, against the DNA was made. The sequencing used normal lung tissue next to the tumor, collected before any cancer treatment. This chain's CDR3 is CASSFQMSYNEQFF.